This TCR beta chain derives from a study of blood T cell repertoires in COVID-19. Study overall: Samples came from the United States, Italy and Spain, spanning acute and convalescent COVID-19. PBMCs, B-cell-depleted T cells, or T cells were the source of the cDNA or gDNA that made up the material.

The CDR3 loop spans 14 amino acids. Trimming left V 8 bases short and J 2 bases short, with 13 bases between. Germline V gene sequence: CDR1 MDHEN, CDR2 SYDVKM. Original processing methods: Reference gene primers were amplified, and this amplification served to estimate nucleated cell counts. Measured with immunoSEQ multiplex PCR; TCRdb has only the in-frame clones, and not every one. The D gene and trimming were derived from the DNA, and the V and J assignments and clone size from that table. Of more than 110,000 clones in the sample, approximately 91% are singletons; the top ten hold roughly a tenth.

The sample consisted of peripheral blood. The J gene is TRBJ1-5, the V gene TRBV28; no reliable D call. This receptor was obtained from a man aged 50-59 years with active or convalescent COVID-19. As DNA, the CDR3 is TGTGCCAGCGGTCCTAGATTACGCAATCAGCCCCAGCATTTT. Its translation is CASGPRLRNQPQHF.